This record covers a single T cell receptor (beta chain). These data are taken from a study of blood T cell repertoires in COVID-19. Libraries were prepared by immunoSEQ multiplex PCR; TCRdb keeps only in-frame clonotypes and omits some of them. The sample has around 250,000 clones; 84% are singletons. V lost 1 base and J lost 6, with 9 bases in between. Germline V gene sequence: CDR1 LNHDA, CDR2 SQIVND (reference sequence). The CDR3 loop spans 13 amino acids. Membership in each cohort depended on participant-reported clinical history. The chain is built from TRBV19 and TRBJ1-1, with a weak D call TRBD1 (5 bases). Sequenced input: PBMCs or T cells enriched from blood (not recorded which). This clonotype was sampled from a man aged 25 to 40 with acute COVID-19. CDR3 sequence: CASSIARGAEAFF. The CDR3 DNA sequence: TGTGCCAGTAGTATAGCTAGGGGCGCTGAAGCTTTCTTT.